This T cell receptor beta chain appears in the sequencing data of a study of blood T cells in healthy people across ages. Ten or more counts support this clonotype. Then a second PCR, running about 6 to 11 cycles, was carried out with a sample-barcoded 5' primer and a J-beta primer mix. Each CDR3 protein gets one entry after TCRdb re-called the 5' RACE reads with MiXCR. Among a few hundred thousand distinct CDR3 sequences listed, about 25% were seen once. The sample was also linked to a second study, of T cells of mothers and their children. That paper adds: The extracted RNA was employed in its entirety for cDNA synthesis, at roughly 1.5 ug per 15 ul.

The sequenced sample consisted of blood. The TCR originated in a boy aged 2 to 9 in good health.

CDR3 sequence (DNA): TGCAGTGCTAGACACCGAAGGACAGACACTCTCTCCTACGAGCAGTACTTC. It is translated as CSARHRRTDTLSYEQYF. This chain links TRBV20-1 with TRBJ2-7; D might be TRBD1 (6 bases). Trimming removed 2 bases from V and 0 bases from J, with 20 bases in between. CDR1 and CDR2 (germline): DFQATT, SNEGSKA (reference sequence). This CDR3 contains 17 residues.